Listed here are 5 T cell receptor beta chains from one sample, sequenced in a study of brain T cells in children with intractable seizures (dated by TCRdb to the early 2020s). Explained via the paper, the time point label denotes: resected brain tissue, or blood drawn just prior to surgery. Library method: the immunoSEQ multiplex PCR assay. Entries here come from immuneACCESS through TCRdb and include only in-frame sequences with V and J called. Some clones fail to appear in such tables; in the studies checked, an unresolved V gene covers under half of the shortfall, and the cause of the remainder is unknown. The sample has tens of thousands of clones on record, roughly 94% of them singletons. Approximately 6.5% of the sample comes from the top ten. The sequencing here drew on peripheral blood, taken at surgery. The receptors originated from a boy under 18 with focal cortical dysplasia and intractable seizures.

This clone was detected only a few times. V gene TRBV10-1 combines with J gene TRBJ1-1; 7 nucleotides agree with TRBD1. Germline V lookup: CDR1 WNHNN, CDR2 SYGVQD (reference sequence). The ends lost 3 bases at V and 3 bases at J; junction bases unmatched: 1. The length of the CDR3 is 13 residues. The CDR3 region is CASSDRGDTEAFF. The CDR3 DNA is TGCGCCAGCAGTGACAGGGGGGACACTGAAGCTTTCTTT.

This rearrangement joins TRBV30 to TRBJ1-5; D uncertain. Germline CDR1 reads GTSNPN; CDR2 reads SVGIG (reference sequence). The length of the CDR3 is 13 residues. V lost 1 base to trimming and J lost 7 bases, with 11 bases between them. CDR3 nucleotide sequence: TGTGCCTGGAGTGGTTCCTTCGGGCAGCCCCAGCATTTT. Translation: CAWSGSFGQPQHF.

The CDR3 nucleotides are TGTGCCAGCAGCCCTACGACAGGGGGGGGATATGGCTACACCTTC. Amino acids: CASSPTTGGGYGYTF. The rearrangement joins TRBV7-9 to TRBJ1-2; 9 bases map to TRBD1. CDR3 length: 15 residues. Germline trimming cut 5 bases from V and 5 bases from J; bases unmatched to any gene: 9. Looked up from germline, CDR1 is SEHNR and CDR2 is FQNEAQ (reference sequence).

The chain is built from TRBV12-3 or TRBV12-4 and TRBJ2-3, with D possibly being TRBD2 (6 bases). CDR3 size: 13 residues. V was shortened by 2 bases and J by 5 bases, with 8 bases between the two germline ends. For the CDR3, the DNA is TGTGCCAGCAGTTTATTCGGGGGAGATACGCAGTATTTT. This encodes CASSLFGGDTQYF.

This clone was observed once. The CDR3 DNA follows: TGTGCCAGCAGTTCGGGTCTTGAGCAGTTCTTC. Its protein is CASSSGLEQFF. The rearrangement joins TRBV12-3 or TRBV12-4 to TRBJ2-1, with unresolved D. The V gene lost 4 bases and the J gene lost 9 bases, with 7 bases spanning the gap. CDR3 size: 11 residues.